This T cell receptor beta chain is from a study of T-cell reconstitution after alpha-beta-depleted transplantation in children. Molecular barcoding with unique molecular identifiers was used for the TCRbeta library. TCRdb used MiXCR to reprocess the PCR reads, holding one entry per CDR3 protein. This table holds about 540,000 distinct CDR3 sequences, 15% to 20% found once. Germline V gene lookup returns CDR1 MNHEY and CDR2 SVGAGI. The V and J ends lost 0 bases and 4 bases, in that order; junction bases with no gene match: 5. CDR3 length: 16 residues. J is TRBJ2-1 and V is TRBV6-5; 8 bases map to TRBD2. The sample here was PBMCs from the stem cell graft donor, taken from the stem cell graft. The clonotype originates from a human donor who donated a stem cell graft to a child with acute lymphoblastic leukemia. CDR3 coding DNA: TGTGCCAGCAGTTACTCGGAGACTAGCGCTTACAATGAGCAGTTCTTC. Amino acid sequence: CASSYSETSAYNEQFF.